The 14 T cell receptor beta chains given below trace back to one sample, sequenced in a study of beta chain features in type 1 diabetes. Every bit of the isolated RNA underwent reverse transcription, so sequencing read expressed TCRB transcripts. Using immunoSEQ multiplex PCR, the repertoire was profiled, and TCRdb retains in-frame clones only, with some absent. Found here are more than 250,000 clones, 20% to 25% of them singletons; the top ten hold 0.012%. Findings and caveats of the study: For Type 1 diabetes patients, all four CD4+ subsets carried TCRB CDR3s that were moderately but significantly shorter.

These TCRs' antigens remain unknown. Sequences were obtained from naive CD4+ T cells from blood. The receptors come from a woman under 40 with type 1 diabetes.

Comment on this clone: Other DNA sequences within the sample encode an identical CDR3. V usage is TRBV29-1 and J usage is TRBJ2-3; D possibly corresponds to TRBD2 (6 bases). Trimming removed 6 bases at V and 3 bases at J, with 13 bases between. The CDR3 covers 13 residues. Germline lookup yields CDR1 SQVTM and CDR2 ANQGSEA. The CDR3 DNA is TGCAGCGTAGCGGGTAGGAATACAGATACGCAGTATTTT. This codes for CSVAGRNTDTQYF.

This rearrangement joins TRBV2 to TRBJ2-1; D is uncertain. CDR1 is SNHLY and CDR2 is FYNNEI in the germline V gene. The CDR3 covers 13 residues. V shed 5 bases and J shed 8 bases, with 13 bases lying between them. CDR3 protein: CASSSDFTHEQFF. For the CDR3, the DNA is TGTGCCAGCAGTTCAGACTTCACCCATGAGCAGTTCTTC.

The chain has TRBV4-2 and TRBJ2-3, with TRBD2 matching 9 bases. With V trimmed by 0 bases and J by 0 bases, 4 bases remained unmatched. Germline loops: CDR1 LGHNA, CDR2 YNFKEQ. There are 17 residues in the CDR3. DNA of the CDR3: TGTGCCAGCAGCCAAGATGGGCTAGCGGGAAGCACAGATACGCAGTATTTT. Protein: CASSQDGLAGSTDTQYF.

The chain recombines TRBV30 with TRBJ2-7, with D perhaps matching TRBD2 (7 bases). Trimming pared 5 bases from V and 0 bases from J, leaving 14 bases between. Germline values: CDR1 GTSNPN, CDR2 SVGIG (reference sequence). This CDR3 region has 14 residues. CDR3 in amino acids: CAWGRGGSSYEQYF. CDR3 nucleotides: TGTGCCTGGGGGAGGGGGGGGAGCTCCTACGAGCAGTACTTC.

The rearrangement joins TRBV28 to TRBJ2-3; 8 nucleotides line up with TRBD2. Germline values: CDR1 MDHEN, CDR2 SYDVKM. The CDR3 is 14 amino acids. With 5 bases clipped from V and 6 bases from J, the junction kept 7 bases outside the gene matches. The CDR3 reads CASSPSGGSDTQYF. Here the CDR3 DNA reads TGTGCCAGCAGTCCATCGGGAGGGTCGGATACGCAGTATTTT. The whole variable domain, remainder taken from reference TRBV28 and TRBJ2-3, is DVKVTQSSRYLVKRTGEKVFLECVQDMDHENMFWYRQDPGLGLRLIYFSYDVKMKEKGDIPEGYSVSREKKERFSLILESASTNQTSMYLCASSPSGGSDTQYFGPGTRLTVL.

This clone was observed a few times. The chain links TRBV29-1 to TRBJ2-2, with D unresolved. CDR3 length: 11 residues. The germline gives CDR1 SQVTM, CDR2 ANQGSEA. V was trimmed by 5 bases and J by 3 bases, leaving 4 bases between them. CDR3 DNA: TGCAGCGTTACGGACACCGGGGAGCTGTTTTTT. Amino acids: CSVTDTGELFF.

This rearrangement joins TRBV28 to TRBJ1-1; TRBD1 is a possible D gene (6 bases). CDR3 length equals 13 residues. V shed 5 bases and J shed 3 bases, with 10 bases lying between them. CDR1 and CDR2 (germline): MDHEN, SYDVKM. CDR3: CASSPQGYTEAFF. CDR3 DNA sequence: TGTGCCAGCAGTCCACAGGGCTACACTGAAGCTTTCTTT.

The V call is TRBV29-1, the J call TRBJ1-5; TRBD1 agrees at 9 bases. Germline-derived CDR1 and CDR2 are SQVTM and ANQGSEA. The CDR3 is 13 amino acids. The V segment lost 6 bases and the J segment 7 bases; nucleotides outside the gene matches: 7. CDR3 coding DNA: TGCAGCGTGGGACAGGGTTTCGAGCAGCCCCAGCATTTT. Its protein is CSVGQGFEQPQHF.

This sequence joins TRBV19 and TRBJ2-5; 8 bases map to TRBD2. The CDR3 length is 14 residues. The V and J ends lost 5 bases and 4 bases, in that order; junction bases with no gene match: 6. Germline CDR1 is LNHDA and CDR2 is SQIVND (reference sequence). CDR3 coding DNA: TGTGCCAGTAGTGAGAGCGGGAGACGAGAGACCCAGTACTTC. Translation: CASSESGRRETQYF.

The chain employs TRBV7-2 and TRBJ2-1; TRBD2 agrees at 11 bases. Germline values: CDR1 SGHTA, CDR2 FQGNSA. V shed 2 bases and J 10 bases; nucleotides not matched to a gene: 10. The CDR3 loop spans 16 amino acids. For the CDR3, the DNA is TGTGCCAGCAGCTTAAGCCGACTAGCGGGAACGAGCGAGCAGTTCTTC. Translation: CASSLSRLAGTSEQFF.

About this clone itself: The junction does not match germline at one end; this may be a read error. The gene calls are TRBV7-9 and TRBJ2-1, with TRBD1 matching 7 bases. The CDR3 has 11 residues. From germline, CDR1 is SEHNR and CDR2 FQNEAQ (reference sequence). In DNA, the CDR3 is TGTGCCAGCAGCTCCGGACAGGTCCCCATCTTC. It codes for CASSSGQVPIF.

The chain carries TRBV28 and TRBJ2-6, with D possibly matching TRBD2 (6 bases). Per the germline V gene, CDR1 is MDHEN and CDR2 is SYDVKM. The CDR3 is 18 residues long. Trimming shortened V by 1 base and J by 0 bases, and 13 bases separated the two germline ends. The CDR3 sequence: CASSLLGGSHSGANVLTF. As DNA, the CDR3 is TGTGCCAGCAGTTTATTAGGAGGGTCCCACTCTGGGGCCAACGTCCTGACTTTC.

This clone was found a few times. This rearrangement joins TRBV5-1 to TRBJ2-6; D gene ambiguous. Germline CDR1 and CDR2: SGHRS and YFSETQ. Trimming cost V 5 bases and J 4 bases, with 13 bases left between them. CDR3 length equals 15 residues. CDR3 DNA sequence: TGCGCCAGCAGTCGTACACACGAAGGGGCCAACGTCCTGACTTTC. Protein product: CASSRTHEGANVLTF.

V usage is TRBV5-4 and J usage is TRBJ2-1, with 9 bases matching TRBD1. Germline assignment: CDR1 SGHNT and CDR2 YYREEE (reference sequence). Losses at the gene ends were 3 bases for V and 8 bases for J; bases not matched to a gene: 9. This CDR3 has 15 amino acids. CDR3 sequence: CASSSSGQGTDEQFF. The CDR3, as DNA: TGTGCCAGCAGCTCCTCCGGACAGGGGACGGATGAGCAGTTCTTC.